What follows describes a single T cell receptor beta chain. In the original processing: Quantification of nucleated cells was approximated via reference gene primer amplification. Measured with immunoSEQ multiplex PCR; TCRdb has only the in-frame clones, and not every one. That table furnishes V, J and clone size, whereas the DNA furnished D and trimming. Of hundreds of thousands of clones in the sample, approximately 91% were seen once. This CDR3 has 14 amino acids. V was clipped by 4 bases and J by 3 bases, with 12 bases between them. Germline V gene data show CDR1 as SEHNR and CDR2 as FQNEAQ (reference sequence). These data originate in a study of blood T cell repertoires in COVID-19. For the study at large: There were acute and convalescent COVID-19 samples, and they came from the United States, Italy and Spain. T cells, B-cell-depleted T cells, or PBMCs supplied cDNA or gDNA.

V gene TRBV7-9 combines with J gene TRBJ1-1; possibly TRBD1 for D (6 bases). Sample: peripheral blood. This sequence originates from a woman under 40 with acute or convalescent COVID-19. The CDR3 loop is CASSSTDRDTEAFF. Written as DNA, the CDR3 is TGTGCCAGCAGCTCGACGGACAGAGACACTGAAGCTTTCTTT.